This T cell receptor (beta chain) was found in a study of blood T cell repertoires in COVID-19. Study in general: Acute and convalescent COVID-19 samples came from the United States, Italy and Spain.

Generated by immunoSEQ multiplex PCR, the TCRdb table keeps only in-frame clones and is missing some. The sample lists over 250,000 clones, around nine tenths seen once, with about 2.6% in the top ten. The CDR3 runs to 19 residues. The V and J ends lost 2 bases and 4 bases, in that order; junction bases with no gene match: 14. Germline V gene lookup returns CDR1 SGHTA and CDR2 FQGNSA. This clonotype originated in a woman aged 18-29 years who had recovered from COVID-19. The sequenced material came from PBMCs or T cells enriched from blood (not recorded which). V gene TRBV7-2 combines with J gene TRBJ2-5; TRBD2 aligns across 12 bases. CDR3 in amino acids: CASSLRLWTSGMGRETQYF. DNA for the CDR3: TGTGCCAGCAGCTTACGATTATGGACTAGCGGGATGGGGAGAGAGACCCAGTACTTC.